This paragraph reports one T cell receptor beta chain. The data are from a study of shared clonotypes between healthy human individuals. TCRdb keeps only in-frame clones here, not all; method: immunoSEQ multiplex PCR. Of some 530,000 clones in the sample, roughly 80% were seen once. This CDR3 is 14 amino acids long. Germline CDR1 and CDR2: LGHNT and FRNRAP. V was shortened by 6 bases and J by 1 base, with 10 bases between the two germline ends. The sample taken for sequencing was PBMCs. The origin of this receptor is a woman in her 40s in good health. Some clones in this sample may be carry-over from other donors' samples. The gene calls are TRBV12-5 and TRBJ2-1; D gene unclear. CDR3 region: CASGRTESYNEQFF. CDR3 in DNA: TGTGCTAGTGGGAGGACCGAGTCCTACAATGAGCAGTTCTTC.